Listed below are T cell receptor beta chains from one sample, sequenced in a study of control samples from healthy donors and cancer patients. The repertoire was sequenced with immunoSEQ multiplex PCR; TCRdb's copy has only in-frame clones and lacks some. The sample contains about 160,000 clones, just under 95% of which appear only once. Material for sequencing was blood. All receptors come from a woman aged 60-75 years in good health. CDR3s include the opening cysteine and the closing phenylalanine or tryptophan. Each record gives: CDR3 length, J gene, V gene, clone size, D gene, CDR3 DNA, CDR3 protein. D genes are given only for firm matches. Clone size appears in some rows only: once, few, many, or a class for an expanded clone.

CDR3 length: 18
J gene: TRBJ1-1
V gene: TRBV6-2/TRBV6-3
clone size: .
D gene: TRBD1
CDR3 DNA: TGTGCCAGCAGTCCAACCCTGACAGGGCAGGGTTGGAACACTGAAGCTTTCTTT
CDR3 protein: CASSPTLTGQGWNTEAFF

CDR3 length: 14
J gene: TRBJ2-6
V gene: TRBV18
clone size: .
D gene: .
CDR3 DNA: TGTGCCAGCTCAGGGATCTCTGGGGCCAACGTCCTGACTTTC
CDR3 protein: CASSGISGANVLTF

CDR3 length: 17
J gene: TRBJ2-5
V gene: TRBV7-2
clone size: .
D gene: TRBD1
CDR3 DNA: TGTGCCAGCAGCTTAGTCCCCGGACAGGGGGCGAGAGAGACCCAGTACTTC
CDR3 protein: CASSLVPGQGARETQYF

CDR3 length: 13
J gene: TRBJ1-2
V gene: TRBV6-2/TRBV6-3
clone size: .
D gene: .
CDR3 DNA: TGTGCCAGCAGTTACTATCTCGGCAGCGGCTACACCTTC
CDR3 protein: CASSYYLGSGYTF

CDR3 length: 14
J gene: TRBJ1-1
V gene: TRBV30
clone size: .
D gene: .
CDR3 DNA: TGTGCCTGGAGCCTGGGACTGCCGAACACTGAAGCTTTCTTT
CDR3 protein: CAWSLGLPNTEAFF

CDR3 length: 14
J gene: TRBJ2-4
V gene: TRBV2
clone size: .
D gene: .
CDR3 DNA: TGTGCCAGCAGTGAGTCCCGGGTTGGGAACATTCAGTACTTC
CDR3 protein: CASSESRVGNIQYF

CDR3 length: 19
J gene: TRBJ2-5
V gene: TRBV7-2
clone size: .
D gene: TRBD2
CDR3 DNA: TGTGCCAGCAGCTTTCACCTAGCGGGGGGCGTATCCCCCAGGGAGACCCAGTACTTC
CDR3 protein: CASSFHLAGGVSPRETQYF

CDR3 length: 17
J gene: TRBJ1-1
V gene: TRBV19
clone size: .
D gene: TRBD1
CDR3 DNA: TGTGCCAGTAGTATAAGGAGCCCGACAGGGTCTAACACTGAAGCTTTCTTT
CDR3 protein: CASSIRSPTGSNTEAFF

CDR3 length: 14
J gene: TRBJ1-1
V gene: TRBV10-3
clone size: .
D gene: .
CDR3 DNA: TGTGCCATCAGTGAGACAGGGATGAGAGCTGAAGCTTTCTTT
CDR3 protein: CAISETGMRAEAFF

CDR3 length: 15
J gene: TRBJ2-1
V gene: TRBV19
clone size: .
D gene: TRBD2
CDR3 DNA: TGTGCCAGTACCGCGGGGGGCCGTAAGACCCATGAGCAGTTCTTC
CDR3 protein: CASTAGGRKTHEQFF

CDR3 length: 12
J gene: TRBJ1-6
V gene: TRBV5-1
clone size: .
D gene: .
CDR3 DNA: TGCGCCAGCAGCTTCTTAAATTCACCCCTCCACTTT
CDR3 protein: CASSFLNSPLHF

CDR3 length: 15
J gene: TRBJ2-7
V gene: TRBV7-2
clone size: .
D gene: TRBD2
CDR3 DNA: TGTGCCAGCAGCTTAGCCGGGGGGGGCTGGGACGAGCAGTACTTC
CDR3 protein: CASSLAGGGWDEQYF

CDR3 length: 15
J gene: TRBJ1-2
V gene: TRBV29-1
clone size: .
D gene: TRBD1
CDR3 DNA: TGCAGCGTTGAAGTACCGGACAGGGAAGGCTATGGCTACACCTTC
CDR3 protein: CSVEVPDREGYGYTF

CDR3 length: 14
J gene: TRBJ1-5
V gene: TRBV19
clone size: .
D gene: .
CDR3 DNA: TGTGCCAGTAGTATCACCGAGGGGAATCAGCCCCAGCATTTT
CDR3 protein: CASSITEGNQPQHF

CDR3 length: 16
J gene: TRBJ2-2
V gene: TRBV18
clone size: .
D gene: TRBD1
CDR3 DNA: TGTGCCAGCTCGTTGACAGGGGGCGCGGACACCGGGGAGCTGTTTTTT
CDR3 protein: CASSLTGGADTGELFF

CDR3 length: 15
J gene: TRBJ1-2
V gene: TRBV19
clone size: .
D gene: TRBD1
CDR3 DNA: TGTGCCAGCTCCCAACCGGGACAGGGGGACTATGGCTACACCTTC
CDR3 protein: CASSQPGQGDYGYTF

CDR3 length: 16
J gene: TRBJ2-7
V gene: TRBV6-6
clone size: .
D gene: .
CDR3 DNA: TGTGCCAGCAGTTCGTGGGTGGGGGCCTTGACCTACGAGCAGTACTTC
CDR3 protein: CASSSWVGALTYEQYF

CDR3 length: 15
J gene: TRBJ1-2
V gene: TRBV12-5
clone size: .
D gene: TRBD1
CDR3 DNA: TGTGCTAGTAGGACGTCGGGACAGGGGAACTATGGCTACACCTTC
CDR3 protein: CASRTSGQGNYGYTF

CDR3 length: 13
J gene: TRBJ2-7
V gene: TRBV19
clone size: .
D gene: TRBD1
CDR3 DNA: TGTGCCAGTCCACGACAGGGGTGGTACGAGCAGTACTTC
CDR3 protein: CASPRQGWYEQYF

CDR3 length: 18
J gene: TRBJ1-6
V gene: TRBV6-6
clone size: .
D gene: TRBD1
CDR3 DNA: TGTGCCAGCAGTCCAGAACCCAGGGACAGCTCCTATAATTCACCCCTCCACTTT
CDR3 protein: CASSPEPRDSSYNSPLHF

CDR3 length: 15
J gene: TRBJ1-3
V gene: TRBV5-1
clone size: .
D gene: .
CDR3 DNA: TGCGCCAGCAGCTTGGGGGATTTCTCTGGAAACACCATATATTTT
CDR3 protein: CASSLGDFSGNTIYF

CDR3 length: 12
J gene: TRBJ1-5
V gene: TRBV28
clone size: once
D gene: .
CDR3 DNA: TGTGCCAGCAGTTTAATCAATCAGCCCCAGCATTTT
CDR3 protein: CASSLINQPQHF

CDR3 length: 16
J gene: TRBJ1-5
V gene: TRBV21-1
clone size: once
D gene: .
CDR3 DNA: TGTGCCAGCAGCAAAGCGCGGGTCAGGGTTAGTCAGCCCCAGCATTTT
CDR3 protein: CASSKARVRVSQPQHF

CDR3 length: 15
J gene: TRBJ1-1
V gene: TRBV28
clone size: .
D gene: .
CDR3 DNA: TGTGCCAGCAGTTTTTATAGGACAGTGAACACTGAAGCTTTCTTT
CDR3 protein: CASSFYRTVNTEAFF

CDR3 length: 11
J gene: TRBJ2-7
V gene: TRBV7-2
clone size: .
D gene: .
CDR3 DNA: TGTGCCAGCAGCGAGAACTACGAGCAGTACTTC
CDR3 protein: CASSENYEQYF

CDR3 length: 14
J gene: TRBJ2-3
V gene: TRBV7-2
clone size: .
D gene: TRBD2
CDR3 DNA: TGTGCCAGCAGCATCGCACAACTGGGGACTAGCAGGTATTTT
CDR3 protein: CASSIAQLGTSRYF

CDR3 length: 14
J gene: TRBJ1-6
V gene: TRBV6-5
clone size: .
D gene: .
CDR3 DNA: TGTGCCAGCGTACAGGCGATCTATAATTCACCCCTCCACTTT
CDR3 protein: CASVQAIYNSPLHF

CDR3 length: 14
J gene: TRBJ2-7
V gene: TRBV9
clone size: .
D gene: .
CDR3 DNA: TGTGCCAGCAGCCCCTCGACTAGCTCCTACGAGCAGTACTTC
CDR3 protein: CASSPSTSSYEQYF

CDR3 length: 15
J gene: TRBJ1-2
V gene: TRBV4-1
clone size: .
D gene: .
CDR3 DNA: TGCGCCAGCAGCCAAGTGGGAGGAGCTAACTATGGCTACACCTTC
CDR3 protein: CASSQVGGANYGYTF

CDR3 length: 16
J gene: TRBJ1-5
V gene: TRBV18
clone size: once
D gene: .
CDR3 DNA: TGTGCCAGCTCACAACTCCGGGTTATGGCCAATCAGCCCCAGCATTTT
CDR3 protein: CASSQLRVMANQPQHF

CDR3 length: 15
J gene: TRBJ1-6
V gene: TRBV7-2
clone size: .
D gene: .
CDR3 DNA: TGTGCCAGCAGCCAAGGACCCAGCGGCAATTCACCCCTCCACTTT
CDR3 protein: CASSQGPSGNSPLHF

CDR3 length: 14
J gene: TRBJ2-5
V gene: TRBV29-1
clone size: .
D gene: .
CDR3 DNA: TGCAGCGTCCGAATTTCCGGGACAAAAGAGACCCAGTACTTC
CDR3 protein: CSVRISGTKETQYF

CDR3 length: 15
J gene: TRBJ1-2
V gene: TRBV7-2
clone size: .
D gene: .
CDR3 DNA: TGTGCCAGCAGCTCCCCGAATGGGGGTAACTATGGCTACACCTTC
CDR3 protein: CASSSPNGGNYGYTF

CDR3 length: 14
J gene: TRBJ2-3
V gene: TRBV27
clone size: .
D gene: .
CDR3 DNA: TGTGCCAGCAGTTTTTTCACTAGCTCAGATACGCAGTATTTT
CDR3 protein: CASSFFTSSDTQYF

CDR3 length: 17
J gene: TRBJ2-6
V gene: TRBV7-9
clone size: once
D gene: .
CDR3 DNA: TGTGCCAGCAGCTTGGCCTGGGTAGACTCTGGGGCCAACGTCCTGACTTTC
CDR3 protein: CASSLAWVDSGANVLTF

CDR3 length: 13
J gene: TRBJ1-5
V gene: TRBV20-1
clone size: .
D gene: .
CDR3 DNA: TGCAGTGCTAGTCCCTCCCTTAATCAGCCCCAGCATTTT
CDR3 protein: CSASPSLNQPQHF

CDR3 length: 13
J gene: TRBJ1-1
V gene: TRBV10-1
clone size: few
D gene: .
CDR3 DNA: TGCGCCAGCAGTGATAACTTGAACACTGAAGCTTTCTTT
CDR3 protein: CASSDNLNTEAFF

CDR3 length: 15
J gene: TRBJ2-5
V gene: TRBV7-2
clone size: few
D gene: .
CDR3 DNA: TGTGCCAGCAGCTCAACCGGCCGGGATTTAGGGACCCAGTACTTC
CDR3 protein: CASSSTGRDLGTQYF

CDR3 length: 16
J gene: TRBJ1-4
V gene: TRBV5-8
clone size: .
D gene: .
CDR3 DNA: TGTGCCAGCAGCTTTGGCGTTCCAGCGGCTGGTGAAAAACTGTTTTTT
CDR3 protein: CASSFGVPAAGEKLFF

CDR3 length: 15
J gene: TRBJ2-1
V gene: TRBV7-2
clone size: .
D gene: TRBD2
CDR3 DNA: TGTGCCAGCAGCCCACGACTAGCGGGGAACGATGAGCAGTTCTTC
CDR3 protein: CASSPRLAGNDEQFF

CDR3 length: 13
J gene: TRBJ1-5
V gene: TRBV2
clone size: .
D gene: TRBD1
CDR3 DNA: TGTGCCAGCAAAAGGACAGGGAATCAGCCCCAGCATTTT
CDR3 protein: CASKRTGNQPQHF

CDR3 length: 17
J gene: TRBJ2-3
V gene: TRBV3-1/TRBV3-2
clone size: .
D gene: .
CDR3 DNA: TGTGCCAGCAGCCACATCGGGAGCGGAGCCAGCACAGATACGCAGTATTTT
CDR3 protein: CASSHIGSGASTDTQYF

CDR3 length: 13
J gene: TRBJ2-6
V gene: TRBV7-7
clone size: once
D gene: .
CDR3 DNA: TGTGCCAGCAGCTTTGCTGGGGCCAACGTCCTGACTTTC
CDR3 protein: CASSFAGANVLTF

CDR3 length: 15
J gene: TRBJ2-6
V gene: TRBV7-9
clone size: .
D gene: .
CDR3 DNA: TGTGCCAGCAGCTTAAGAGGGTCCGGGGCCAACGTCCTGACTTTC
CDR3 protein: CASSLRGSGANVLTF

CDR3 length: 13
J gene: TRBJ2-3
V gene: TRBV5-4
clone size: .
D gene: TRBD2
CDR3 DNA: TGTGCCATCCCGGGACTAGCGACAGATACGCAGTATTTT
CDR3 protein: CAIPGLATDTQYF

CDR3 length: 14
J gene: TRBJ1-1
V gene: TRBV19
clone size: .
D gene: TRBD1
CDR3 DNA: TGTGCCAGTAGGGCGGACAGGTGGGGGACTGAAGCTTTCTTT
CDR3 protein: CASRADRWGTEAFF

CDR3 length: 15
J gene: TRBJ2-1
V gene: TRBV13
clone size: .
D gene: TRBD2
CDR3 DNA: TGTGCCAGCAGTCGACTAGCGGGTTCCTACAATGAGCAGTTCTTC
CDR3 protein: CASSRLAGSYNEQFF

CDR3 length: 16
J gene: TRBJ2-5
V gene: TRBV7-2
clone size: .
D gene: TRBD1
CDR3 DNA: TGTGCCAGCAGAAAACCGGGACAGGGTTATTTGGGGACCCAGTACTTC
CDR3 protein: CASRKPGQGYLGTQYF

CDR3 length: 15
J gene: TRBJ1-2
V gene: TRBV29-1
clone size: .
D gene: .
CDR3 DNA: TGCAGCGTTGAAGATCTGTACAGGAAGAACTATGGCTACACCTTC
CDR3 protein: CSVEDLYRKNYGYTF

CDR3 length: 16
J gene: TRBJ1-2
V gene: TRBV5-6
clone size: .
D gene: .
CDR3 DNA: TGTGCCAGCAGCTTGGGGATTGGAACTGGGCCCCGTGGCTACACCTTC
CDR3 protein: CASSLGIGTGPRGYTF

CDR3 length: 16
J gene: TRBJ1-6
V gene: TRBV18
clone size: .
D gene: TRBD1
CDR3 DNA: TGTGCCAGCTCACCACTACAGGGGTTTATGAATTCACCCCTCCACTTT
CDR3 protein: CASSPLQGFMNSPLHF

CDR3 length: 15
J gene: TRBJ1-2
V gene: TRBV19
clone size: .
D gene: .
CDR3 DNA: TGTGCCAGTAGCATACAGGGCAGGGTGCACTATGGCTACACCTTC
CDR3 protein: CASSIQGRVHYGYTF

CDR3 length: 15
J gene: TRBJ1-5
V gene: TRBV18
clone size: .
D gene: .
CDR3 DNA: TGTGCCAGCTCACCACAAGGGGATAGCAATCAGCCCCAGCATTTT
CDR3 protein: CASSPQGDSNQPQHF

CDR3 length: 13
J gene: TRBJ1-1
V gene: TRBV6-2/TRBV6-3
clone size: .
D gene: .
CDR3 DNA: TGTGCCAGCAGTTACAGTGGTTACCCTGAAGCTTTCTTT
CDR3 protein: CASSYSGYPEAFF

CDR3 length: 14
J gene: TRBJ2-5
V gene: TRBV5-1
clone size: .
D gene: .
CDR3 DNA: TGCGCCAGCAGCTTGAGTATGGAGGTAGAGACCCAGTACTTC
CDR3 protein: CASSLSMEVETQYF